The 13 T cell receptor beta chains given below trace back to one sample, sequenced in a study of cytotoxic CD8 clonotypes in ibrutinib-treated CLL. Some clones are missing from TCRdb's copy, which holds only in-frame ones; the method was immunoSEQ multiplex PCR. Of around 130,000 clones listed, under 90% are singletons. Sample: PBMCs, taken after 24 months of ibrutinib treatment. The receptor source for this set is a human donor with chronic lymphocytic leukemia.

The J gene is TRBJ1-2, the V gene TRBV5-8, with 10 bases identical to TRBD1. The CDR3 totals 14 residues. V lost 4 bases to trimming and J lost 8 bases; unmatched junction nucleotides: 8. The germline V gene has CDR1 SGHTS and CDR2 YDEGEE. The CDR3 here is CASSPRQGARGYTF. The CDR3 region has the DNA TGTGCCAGCAGCCCCAGACAGGGGGCGCGGGGCTACACCTTC.

The CDR3 loop reads CASSLEQGHTEAFF. CDR3 in DNA: TGCGCCAGCAGCTTGGAACAGGGACACACTGAAGCTTTCTTT. The chain couples TRBV5-1 to TRBJ1-1; maybe TRBD1 (6 bases). This CDR3 is 14 amino acids long. Trimming pared 0 bases from V and 3 bases from J, leaving 9 bases between. The germline V gene has CDR1 SGHRS and CDR2 YFSETQ.

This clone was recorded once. The CDR3 region is CASSLTDQETQYF. The CDR3 DNA reads TGTGCCAGCAGCCTCACAGACCAAGAGACCCAGTACTTC. The chain joins TRBV5-5 to TRBJ2-5; D remains unclear. Trimming left V 4 bases short and J 0 bases short, with 7 bases between. CDR3 length: 13 amino acids. Germline V gives CDR1 SGHKS, CDR2 YYEKEE (reference sequence).

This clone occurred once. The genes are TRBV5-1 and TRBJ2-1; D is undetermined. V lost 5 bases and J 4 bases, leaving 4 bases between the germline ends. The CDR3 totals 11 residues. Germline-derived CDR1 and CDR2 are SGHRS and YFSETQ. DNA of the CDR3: TGCGCCAGCAGTTTGTACAATGAGCAGTTCTTC. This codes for CASSLYNEQFF.

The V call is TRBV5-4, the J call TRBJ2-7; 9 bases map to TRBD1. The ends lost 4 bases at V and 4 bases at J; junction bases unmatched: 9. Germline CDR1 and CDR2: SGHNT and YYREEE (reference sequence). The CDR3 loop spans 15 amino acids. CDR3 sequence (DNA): TGTGCCAGCAGCGATTACAGGGGGCAATCGTACGAGCAGTACTTC. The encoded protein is CASSDYRGQSYEQYF.

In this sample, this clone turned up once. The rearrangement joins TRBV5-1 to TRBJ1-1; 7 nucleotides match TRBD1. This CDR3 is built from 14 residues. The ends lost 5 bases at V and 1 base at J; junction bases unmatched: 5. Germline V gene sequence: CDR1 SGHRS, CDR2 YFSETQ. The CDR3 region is CASSSRTGNTEAFF. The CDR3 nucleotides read TGCGCCAGCAGTTCACGGACAGGGAACACTGAAGCTTTCTTT.

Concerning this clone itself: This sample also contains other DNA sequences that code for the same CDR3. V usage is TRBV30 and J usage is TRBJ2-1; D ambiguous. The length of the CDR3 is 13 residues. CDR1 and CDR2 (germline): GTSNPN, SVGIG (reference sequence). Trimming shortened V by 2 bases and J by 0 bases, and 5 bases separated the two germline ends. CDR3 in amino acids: CAWSRDSYNEQFF. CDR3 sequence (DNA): TGTGCCTGGAGTAGGGACTCCTACAATGAGCAGTTCTTC.

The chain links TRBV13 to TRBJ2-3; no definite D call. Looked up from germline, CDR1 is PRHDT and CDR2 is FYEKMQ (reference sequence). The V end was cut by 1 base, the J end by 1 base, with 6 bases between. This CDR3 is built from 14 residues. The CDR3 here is CASSLESRTDTQYF. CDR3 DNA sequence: TGTGCCAGCAGCTTAGAATCCCGCACAGATACGCAGTATTTT.

In nucleotides, the CDR3 is TGTGCCTGGAGGGCTCACAGGGGAACTGAAGCTTTCTTT. Protein product: CAWRAHRGTEAFF. The chain combines TRBV30 with TRBJ1-1, with 7 bases that match TRBD1. CDR1 and CDR2 from the germline V gene are GTSNPN and SVGIG (reference sequence). Trimming removed 3 bases from V and 5 bases from J; junction bases left unmatched: 6. The CDR3 length is 13 residues.

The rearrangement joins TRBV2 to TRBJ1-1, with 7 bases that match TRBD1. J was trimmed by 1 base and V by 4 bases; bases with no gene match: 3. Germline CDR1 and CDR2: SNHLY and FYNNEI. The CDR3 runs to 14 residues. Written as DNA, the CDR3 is TGTGCCAGCAGTGGTCGGGACAGGAACACTGAAGCTTTCTTT. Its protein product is CASSGRDRNTEAFF.

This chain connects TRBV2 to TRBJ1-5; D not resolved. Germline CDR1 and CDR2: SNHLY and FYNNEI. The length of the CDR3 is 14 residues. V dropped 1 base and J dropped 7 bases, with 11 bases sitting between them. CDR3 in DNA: TGTGCCAGCAGTGAAGTGCACGTGAACCAGCCCCAGCATTTT. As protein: CASSEVHVNQPQHF.

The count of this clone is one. The CDR3 nucleotides read TGCGCCAGCAGCCAGGCGGGGGGGCATGAAGATACGCAGTATTTT. Its translation is CASSQAGGHEDTQYF. The chain employs TRBV4-3 and TRBJ2-3, with 9 positions matching TRBD2. V was clipped by 3 bases and J by 5 bases; unmatched bases: 6. The CDR3 has 15 residues. The germline gives CDR1 LGHNA, CDR2 YSLEER.

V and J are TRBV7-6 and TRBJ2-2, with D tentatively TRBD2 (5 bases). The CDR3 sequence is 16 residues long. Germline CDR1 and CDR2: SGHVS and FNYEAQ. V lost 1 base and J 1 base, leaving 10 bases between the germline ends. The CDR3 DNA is TGTGCCAGCAGCTTAGTAGGAGGTTGGAACACCGGGGAGCTGTTTTTT. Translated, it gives CASSLVGGWNTGELFF.